This T cell receptor beta chain was found in a study of Ad26.COV2.S vaccination and SARS-CoV-2 variants. Across the study: A COV1001 Ad26.COV2.S trial-arm participant provided the sample. Study-wide findings and caveats: CD8+ and CD4+ T cells specific for spike reportedly responded with substantial breadth after vaccination. Vaccine recipients surpassed placebo recipients in spike-specific TCR breadth.

The treatment is: about 20 received Ad26.COV2.S at low or high dose, single or two shots; 5 received placebo; per-sample allocation not given. Vaccine and placebo recipients were sampled on day 63 after the first injection. The administered vaccine (an Ad26 vector) expressed Wuhan-strain SARS-CoV-2 spike. The germline V gene has CDR1 SGHNT and CDR2 YYREEE (reference sequence). CDR3 length equals 15 residues. V lost 0 bases and J lost 0, with 7 bases in between. On this clone: The antigen is not known. This sample also contains other DNA sequences that code for the same CDR3.

The data were produced by immunoSEQ multiplex PCR, yet TCRdb's version contains in-frame clones alone and is incomplete. This table holds more than 400,000 clones, about nine tenths found once. Material: peripheral blood, obtained in a trial of Ad26.COV2.S vaccine versus placebo. The receptor comes from a person between 18 and 65 years old who received the Ad26.COV2.S COVID-19 vaccine or a placebo. This chain joins TRBV5-4 and TRBJ2-1, with D tentatively TRBD2 (5 bases). The CDR3 loop reads CASSLGGSSYNEQFF. CDR3 nucleotide sequence: TGTGCCAGCAGCTTGGGAGGGAGCTCCTACAATGAGCAGTTCTTC. The full variable domain, in which reference TRBV5-4 and TRBJ2-1 provide the parts outside the CDR3, is ETGVTQSPTHLIKTRGQQVTLRCSSQSGHNTVSWYQQALGQGPQFIFQYYREEENGRGNFPPRFSGLQFPNYSSELNVNALELDDSALYLCASSLGGSSYNEQFFGPGTRLTVL.